This T cell receptor (beta chain) comes out of a study of regulatory T cells in long-lasting Graves disease. Construction of TCR beta libraries relied on iRepertoire HTBI primers and on Arm-PCR targeting CDR3 regions. TCRdb processed the multiplex PCR reads anew with MiXCR; each CDR3 protein has one entry. The sample lists approximately 540,000 distinct CDR3 sequences, 12% occurring once. In this sample, this clonotype turned up many times. Described time point: newly diagnosed GD, antithyroid drugs for less than 3 months. The TCR library was prepared using RNA isolated from PBMCs. The germline V gene has CDR1 SGHTA and CDR2 FQGNSA. Trimming took off 5 bases at V and 4 bases at J, with 12 bases between the two ends. The CDR3 contains 13 residues. These same data were also listed under a study on T cells in Graves' hyperthyroidism and ophthalmopathy.

The input for sequencing was peripheral blood mononuclear cells (PBMCs), taken at new diagnosis, from a patient treated with antithyroid drugs. The TCR originated in a woman aged 25 to 39 with Graves disease. The V call is TRBV7-2, the J call TRBJ2-7, with D possibly matching TRBD1 (5 bases). CDR3 in DNA: TGTGCCAGCAGCCCATGGGGCGGTTACGAGCAGTACTTC. This translates into CASSPWGGYEQYF.